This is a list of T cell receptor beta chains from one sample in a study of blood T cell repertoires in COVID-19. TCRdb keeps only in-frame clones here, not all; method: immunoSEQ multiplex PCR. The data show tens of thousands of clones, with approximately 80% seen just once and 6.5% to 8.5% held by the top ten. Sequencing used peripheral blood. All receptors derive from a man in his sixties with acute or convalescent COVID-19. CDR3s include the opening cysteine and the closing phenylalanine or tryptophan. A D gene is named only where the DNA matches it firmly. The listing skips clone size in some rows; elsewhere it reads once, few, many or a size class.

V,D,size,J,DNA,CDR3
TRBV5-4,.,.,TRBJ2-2,TGTGCCAGCAGCCCACGGGGCGGGGAGCTGTTTTTT,CASSPRGGELFF
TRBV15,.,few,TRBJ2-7,TGTGCCACCAGCAGAGATCTTCCACTAACTGCTACTGTCTCCTACGAGCAGTACTTC,CATSRDLPLTATVSYEQYF
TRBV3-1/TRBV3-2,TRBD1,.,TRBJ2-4,TGTGCCAGCAGCCTAGGACAGGGAAGTATCGTCAAAAACATTCAGTACTTC,CASSLGQGSIVKNIQYF
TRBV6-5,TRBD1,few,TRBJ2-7,TGTGCCAGCAGTTATCGACAGGGACCCTACGAGCAGTACTTC,CASSYRQGPYEQYF
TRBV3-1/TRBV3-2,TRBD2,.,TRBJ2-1,TGTGCCAGCAGCCTGCATGGCGGGGGGGCCGGTAATGAGCAGTTCTTC,CASSLHGGGAGNEQFF
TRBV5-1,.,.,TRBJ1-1,TGCGCCAGCAGTCCAAATCTGGGGGCGAAGAACACTGAAGCTTTCTTT,CASSPNLGAKNTEAFF
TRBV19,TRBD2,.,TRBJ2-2,TGTGCCAGTACCTCTCCGGGGCTAGCGGGGACCGGGGAGCTGTTTTTT,CASTSPGLAGTGELFF
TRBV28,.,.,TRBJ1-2,TGTGCCAGCAGTCCCGGTGAAGCCCTAAGTGGCTACACCTTC,CASSPGEALSGYTF
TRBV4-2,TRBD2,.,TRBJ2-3,TGTGCCAGCAGCCAAGAAGGGAGCGGGACGGCCGGAGATACGCAGTATTTT,CASSQEGSGTAGDTQYF
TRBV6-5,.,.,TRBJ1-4,TGTGCCAGCAAACAAAACAGGGCTGGTCGGGAAAAACTGTTTTTT,CASKQNRAGREKLFF
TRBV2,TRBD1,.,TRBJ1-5,TGTGCCAGCAGTGATTCCGGGACAGGGTTGAATGGGCAGCCCCAGCATTTT,CASSDSGTGLNGQPQHF
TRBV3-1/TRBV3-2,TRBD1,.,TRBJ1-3,TGTGCCAGCAGACTTGGGACAGCCGGAAACACCATATATTTT,CASRLGTAGNTIYF
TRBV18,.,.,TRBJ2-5,TGTGCCAGCTCACGGCAGTTCCAAGAGACCCAGTACTTC,CASSRQFQETQYF
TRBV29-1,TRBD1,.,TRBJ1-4,TGCAGCGCGCCTAGAGGGACAGGGCATGAAAAACTGTTTTTT,CSAPRGTGHEKLFF
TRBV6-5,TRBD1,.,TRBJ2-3,TGTGCCAGCAGTTACGCTGACAGGGAGACAGATACGCAGTATTTT,CASSYADRETDTQYF
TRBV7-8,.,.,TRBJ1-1,TGTGCCAGCAGCTCAATAACCGGGACACGGAACACTGAAGCTTTCTTT,CASSSITGTRNTEAFF
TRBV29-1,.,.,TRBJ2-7,TGCAGCGCACGGTCTGGGAGCTCCTACGAGCAGTACTTC,CSARSGSSYEQYF
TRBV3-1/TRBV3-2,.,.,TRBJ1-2,TGTGCCAGCAGCCAAGAACGAGGGAACTATGGCTACACCTTC,CASSQERGNYGYTF
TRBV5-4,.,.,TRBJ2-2,TGTGCCAGCAGCTTGGCAGGTCCAGGGGAGCTGTTTTTT,CASSLAGPGELFF
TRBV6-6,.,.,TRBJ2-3,TGTGCCAGCAGCCCGACTCGAGACCAGTATTTT,CASSPTRDQYF
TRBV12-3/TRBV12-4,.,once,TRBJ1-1,TGTGCCAGCAGTTTAACAGGTTACACTGAAGCTTTCTTT,CASSLTGYTEAFF
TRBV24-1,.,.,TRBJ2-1,TGTGCCACCAGTGAGGGGGGCTCCTACAATGAGCAGTTCTTC,CATSEGGSYNEQFF
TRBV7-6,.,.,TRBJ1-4,TGTGCCAGCAGCCGCGACAGTTCTAATGAAAAACTGTTTTTT,CASSRDSSNEKLFF
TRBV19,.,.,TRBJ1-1,TGTGCCAGTAGTATAGGTGCTGCCGGGGAACGGGAAGCTTTCTTT,CASSIGAAGEREAFF
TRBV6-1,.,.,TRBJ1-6,TGTGCCAGCAGTGGCCCCGTAGGACAGCTTAATTCACCCCTCCACTTT,CASSGPVGQLNSPLHF
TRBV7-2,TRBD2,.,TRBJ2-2,TGTGCCAGCAGCAAACTAGCGGGGGATAACGCCGGGGAGCTGTTTTTT,CASSKLAGDNAGELFF
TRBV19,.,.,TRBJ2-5,TGTGCCAGTAGTCTCGGGACACGGGAGACCCAGTACTTC,CASSLGTRETQYF
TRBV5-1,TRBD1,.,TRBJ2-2,TGCGCCACCCGGGACAGGGTAACTTTGGACACCGGGGAGCTGTTTTTT,CATRDRVTLDTGELFF
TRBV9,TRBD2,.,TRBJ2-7,TGTGCCAGCAGTGGGGCTAGCGGACCCTACGAGCAGTACTTC,CASSGASGPYEQYF
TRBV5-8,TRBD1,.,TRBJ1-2,TGTGCCAGCAGCTGGCCTCAGGGGGATGGCTACACCTTC,CASSWPQGDGYTF
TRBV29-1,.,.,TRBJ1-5,TGCAGCTTCTTGGAGGGATTTCAGCCCCAGCATTTT,CSFLEGFQPQHF
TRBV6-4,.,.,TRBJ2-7,TGTGCCACCACGGACGGTCTGGGCGGGGCACTCCGTTATAGCTCCTACGAGCAGTACTTC,CATTDGLGGALRYSSYEQYF
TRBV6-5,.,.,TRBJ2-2,TGTGCCAGCAGCCGAACCCGAGACGGGGAGCTGTTTTTT,CASSRTRDGELFF
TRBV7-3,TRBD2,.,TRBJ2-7,TGTGCCAGCAGCGTTGGACTAGGCGACGAGCAGTACTTC,CASSVGLGDEQYF
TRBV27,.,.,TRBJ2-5,TGTGCCAGCAGTTTCTCTTACCAAGAGACCCAGTACTTC,CASSFSYQETQYF
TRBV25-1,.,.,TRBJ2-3,TGTGCCAGCAGTGAAGCAGGGTTCACAGATACGCAGTATTTT,CASSEAGFTDTQYF
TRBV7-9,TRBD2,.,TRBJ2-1,TGTGCCAGCAGCTTAGGTAGCGGGGGGGCCAGTGAGCAGTTCTTC,CASSLGSGGASEQFF
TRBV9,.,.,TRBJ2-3,TGTGCCAGCAGCTATCAGGGACTTGGCACAGATACGCAGTATTTT,CASSYQGLGTDTQYF
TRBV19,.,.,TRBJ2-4,TGTGCCAGTAGTTCAACACAGGCGGGGATCAAAAAAGCCAAAAACATTCAGTACTTC,CASSSTQAGIKKAKNIQYF
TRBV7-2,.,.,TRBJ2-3,TGTGCCAGCAGCTTAGTTGGTGGCGATACGCAGTATTTT,CASSLVGGDTQYF
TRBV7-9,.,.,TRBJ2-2,TGTGCCAGCAGCCCCGGGGAAGTGGCCGGGGAGCTGTTTTTT,CASSPGEVAGELFF
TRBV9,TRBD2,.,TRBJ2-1,TGTGCCAGCAGCGTAGCGGGGGGGCTTGGGGATGAGCAGTTCTTC,CASSVAGGLGDEQFF
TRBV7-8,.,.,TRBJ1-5,TGTGCCAGCAGCCGCGAGCGCCCCTTTAGCAATCAGCCCCAGCATTTT,CASSRERPFSNQPQHF
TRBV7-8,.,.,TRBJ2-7,TGTGCCAGCAGCCCCTCCCCAGGGGGGACCTACGAGCAGTACTTC,CASSPSPGGTYEQYF
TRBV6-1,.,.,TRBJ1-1,TGTGCCAGCAGTGACGACAGGTGGACGTTCCCAATGAACACTGAAGCTTTCTTT,CASSDDRWTFPMNTEAFF